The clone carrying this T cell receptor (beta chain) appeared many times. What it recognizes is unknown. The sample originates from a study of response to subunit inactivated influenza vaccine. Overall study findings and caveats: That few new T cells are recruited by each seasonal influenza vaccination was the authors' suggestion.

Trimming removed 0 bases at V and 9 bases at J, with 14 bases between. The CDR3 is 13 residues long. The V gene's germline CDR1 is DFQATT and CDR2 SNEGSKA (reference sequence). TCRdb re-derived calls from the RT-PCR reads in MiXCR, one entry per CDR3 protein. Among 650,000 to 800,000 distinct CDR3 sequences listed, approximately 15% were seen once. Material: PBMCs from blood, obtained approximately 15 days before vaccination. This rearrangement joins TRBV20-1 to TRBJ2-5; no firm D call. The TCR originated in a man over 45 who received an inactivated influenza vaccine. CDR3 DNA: TGCAGTGCTAGAGATCCGTACAGTCAGGCCCAGTACTTC. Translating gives CSARDPYSQAQYF.